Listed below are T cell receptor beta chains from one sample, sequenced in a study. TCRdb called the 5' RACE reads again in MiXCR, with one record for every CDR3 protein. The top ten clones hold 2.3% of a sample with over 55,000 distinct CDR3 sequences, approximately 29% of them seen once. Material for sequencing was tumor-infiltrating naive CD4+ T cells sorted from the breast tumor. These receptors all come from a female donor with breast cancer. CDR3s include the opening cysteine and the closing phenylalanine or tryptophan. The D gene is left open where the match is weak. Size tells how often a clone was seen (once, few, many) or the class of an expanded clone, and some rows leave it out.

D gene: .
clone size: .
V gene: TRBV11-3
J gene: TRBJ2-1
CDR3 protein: CASSPGTKYNEQFF
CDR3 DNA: TGTGCCAGCAGCCCCGGGACCAAGTACAATGAGCAGTTCTTC

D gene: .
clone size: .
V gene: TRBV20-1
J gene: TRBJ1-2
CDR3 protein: CSPTVTYYGYTF
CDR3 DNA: TGCAGCCCGACAGTGACGTACTATGGCTACACCTTC

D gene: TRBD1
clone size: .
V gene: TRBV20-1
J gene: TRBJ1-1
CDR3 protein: CSAPRDRWNTEAFF
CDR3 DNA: TGCAGTGCTCCGCGGGACAGATGGAACACTGAAGCTTTCTTT

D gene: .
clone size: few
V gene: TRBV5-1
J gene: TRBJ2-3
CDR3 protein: CASSLPRFSHTVPGTDTQYF
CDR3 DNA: TGCGCCAGCAGCTTGCCGCGTTTCTCACACACGGTACCCGGGACAGATACGCAGTATTTT

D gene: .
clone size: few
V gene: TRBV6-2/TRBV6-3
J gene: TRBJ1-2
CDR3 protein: CASSYEGVGGYTF
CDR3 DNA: TGTGCCAGCAGTTACGAGGGGGTTGGAGGCTACACCTTC

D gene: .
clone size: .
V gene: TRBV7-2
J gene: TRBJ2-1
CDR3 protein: CASSSRGRRSYNEQFF
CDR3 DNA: TGTGCCAGCAGCTCCAGGGGGAGGAGGTCCTACAATGAGCAGTTCTTC

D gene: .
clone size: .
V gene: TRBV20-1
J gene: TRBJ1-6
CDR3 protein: CSARGGKGYNSPLHF
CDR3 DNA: TGCAGTGCTAGAGGGGGGAAGGGCTATAATTCACCCCTCCACTTT

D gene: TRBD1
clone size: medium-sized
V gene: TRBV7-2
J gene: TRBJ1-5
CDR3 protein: CASSLGGDRRNQPQHF
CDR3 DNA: TGTGCCAGCAGCTTAGGGGGGGACAGACGCAATCAGCCCCAGCATTTT

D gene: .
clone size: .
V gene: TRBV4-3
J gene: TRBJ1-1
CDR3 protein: CASSQDGRGPNTEAFF
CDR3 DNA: TGCGCCAGCAGCCAAGATGGCCGGGGGCCGAACACTGAAGCTTTCTTT

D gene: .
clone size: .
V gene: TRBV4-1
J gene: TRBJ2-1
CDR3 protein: CASSQALRGAGSEQFF
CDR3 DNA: TGCGCCAGCAGCCAAGCTCTAAGGGGGGCGGGGAGTGAGCAGTTCTTC

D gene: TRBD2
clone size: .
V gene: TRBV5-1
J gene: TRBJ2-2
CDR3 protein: CASSLSLADSGELFF
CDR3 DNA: TGCGCCAGCAGCTTAAGCCTAGCGGACTCCGGGGAGCTGTTTTTT

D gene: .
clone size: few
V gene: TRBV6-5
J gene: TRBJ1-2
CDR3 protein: CASSYRPGGESYGYTF
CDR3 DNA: TGTGCCAGCAGTTACCGGCCGGGGGGGGAGTCCTATGGCTACACCTTC

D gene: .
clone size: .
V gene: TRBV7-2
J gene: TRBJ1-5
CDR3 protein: CASSRWSDQPQHF
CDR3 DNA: TGTGCCAGCAGCCGATGGAGTGATCAGCCCCAGCATTTT

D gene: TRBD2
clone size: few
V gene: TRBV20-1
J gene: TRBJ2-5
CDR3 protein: CSALRTLAGRQTQYF
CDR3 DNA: TGCAGTGCTCTCCGAACTTTAGCGGGGCGGCAGACCCAGTACTTC

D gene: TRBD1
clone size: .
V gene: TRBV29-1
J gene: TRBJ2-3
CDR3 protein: CSVHKDRSTDTQYF
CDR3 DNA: TGCAGCGTCCACAAGGACAGGAGCACAGATACGCAGTATTTT

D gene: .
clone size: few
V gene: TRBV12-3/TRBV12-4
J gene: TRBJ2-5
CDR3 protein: CASSTGQLGETQYF
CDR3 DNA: TGTGCCAGCAGTACCGGACAGCTTGGGGAGACCCAGTACTTC

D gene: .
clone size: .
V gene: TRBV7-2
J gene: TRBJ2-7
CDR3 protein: CASSLDGGPGEQYF
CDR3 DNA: TGTGCCAGCAGCTTAGACGGCGGCCCTGGCGAGCAGTACTTC

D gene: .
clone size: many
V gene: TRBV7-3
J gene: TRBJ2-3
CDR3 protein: CASSLSRGNTQYF
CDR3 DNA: TGTGCCAGCAGCTTAAGCAGGGGCAATACGCAGTATTTT

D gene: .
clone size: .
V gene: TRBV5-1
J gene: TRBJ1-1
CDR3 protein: CASSLDRDRTEAFF
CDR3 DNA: TGCGCCAGCAGCTTGGACAGGGATAGGACTGAAGCTTTCTTT

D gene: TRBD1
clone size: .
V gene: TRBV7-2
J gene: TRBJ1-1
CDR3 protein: CRGGPHMGHTEAFF
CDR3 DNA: TGTCGAGGGGGCCCTCATATGGGGCACACTGAAGCTTTCTTT

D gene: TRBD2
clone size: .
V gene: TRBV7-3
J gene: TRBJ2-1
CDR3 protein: CASSPGSSGSSYNEQFF
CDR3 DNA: TGTGCCAGCAGCCCGGGGTCTAGCGGATCTTCCTACAATGAGCAGTTCTTC

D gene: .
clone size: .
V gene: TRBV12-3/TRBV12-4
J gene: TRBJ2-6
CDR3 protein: CASSPRDWRSGANVLTF
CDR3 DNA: TGTGCCAGCAGTCCCCGGGACTGGCGATCTGGGGCCAACGTCCTGACTTTC

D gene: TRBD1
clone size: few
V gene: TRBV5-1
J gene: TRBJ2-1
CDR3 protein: CASSLWDRDGNEQFF
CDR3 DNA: TGCGCCAGCAGCTTGTGGGACAGGGATGGTAATGAGCAGTTCTTC

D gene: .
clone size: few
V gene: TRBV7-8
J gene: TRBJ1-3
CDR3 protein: CASSRDGRSGNTIYF
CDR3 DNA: TGTGCCAGCAGCCGTGACGGCCGCTCTGGAAACACCATATATTTT

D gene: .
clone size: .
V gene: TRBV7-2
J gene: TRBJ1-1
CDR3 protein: CASSLGGDTEAFF
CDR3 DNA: TGTGCCAGCAGCTTAGGTGGGGACACTGAAGCTTTCTTT

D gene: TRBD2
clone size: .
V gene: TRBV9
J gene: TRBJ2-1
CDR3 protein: CASNVEGSGSWGVYNEQFF
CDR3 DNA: TGTGCCAGCAACGTAGAAGGTAGCGGGAGTTGGGGGGTTTACAATGAGCAGTTCTTC

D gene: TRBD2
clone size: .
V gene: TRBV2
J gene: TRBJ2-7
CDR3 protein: CASSLTGLAHEQYF
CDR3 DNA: TGTGCCAGCAGTCTTACCGGACTAGCCCACGAGCAGTACTTC

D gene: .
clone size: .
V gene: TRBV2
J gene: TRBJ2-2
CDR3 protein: CASRGSGTNTGELFF
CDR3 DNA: TGTGCCAGCAGAGGATCTGGGACGAACACCGGGGAGCTGTTTTTT

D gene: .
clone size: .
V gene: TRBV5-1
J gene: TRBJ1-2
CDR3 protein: CASSPRTGTLVGYTF
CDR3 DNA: TGCGCCAGCAGCCCCCGGACCGGGACACTTGTCGGCTACACCTTC

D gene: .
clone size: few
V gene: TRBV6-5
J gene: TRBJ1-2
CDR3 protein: CASSFRGENYGYTF
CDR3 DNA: TGTGCCAGCAGTTTCCGAGGGGAGAACTATGGCTACACCTTC

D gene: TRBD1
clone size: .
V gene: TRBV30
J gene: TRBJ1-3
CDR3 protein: CAWSRARGPGNTIYF
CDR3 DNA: TGTGCCTGGAGTCGGGCCAGGGGGCCTGGAAACACCATATATTTT

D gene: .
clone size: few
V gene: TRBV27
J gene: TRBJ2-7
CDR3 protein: CASSTFMGQSYEQYF
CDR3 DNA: TGTGCCAGCAGTACCTTTATGGGACAATCCTACGAGCAGTACTTC

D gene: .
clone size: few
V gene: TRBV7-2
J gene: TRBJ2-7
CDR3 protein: CASSLGTRTYEQYF
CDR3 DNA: TGTGCCAGCAGCTTAGGGACCAGAACCTACGAGCAGTACTTC

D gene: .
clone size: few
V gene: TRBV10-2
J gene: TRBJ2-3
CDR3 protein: CASTPTQASTDTQYF
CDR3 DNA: TGCGCCAGCACCCCCACCCAGGCGAGCACAGATACGCAGTATTTT

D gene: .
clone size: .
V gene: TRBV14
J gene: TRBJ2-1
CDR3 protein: CASSEGWKAITYNEQFF
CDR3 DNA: TGTGCCAGCAGCGAAGGGTGGAAGGCCATCACCTACAATGAGCAGTTCTTC

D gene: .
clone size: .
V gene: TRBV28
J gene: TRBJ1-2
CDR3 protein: CASTPGGADYGYTF
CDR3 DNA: TGTGCCAGCACCCCGGGGGGGGCGGACTATGGCTACACCTTC

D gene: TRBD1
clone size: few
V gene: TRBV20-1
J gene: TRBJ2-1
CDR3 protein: CSAIQGEVREQFF
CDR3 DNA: TGCAGTGCTATACAGGGGGAGGTTCGGGAGCAGTTCTTC

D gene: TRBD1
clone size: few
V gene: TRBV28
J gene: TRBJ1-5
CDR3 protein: CASRSVDRVLPQHF
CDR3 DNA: TGTGCCAGCAGGTCCGTGGACAGGGTGTTGCCCCAGCATTTT

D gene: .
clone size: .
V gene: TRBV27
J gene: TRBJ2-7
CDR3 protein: CASSRDRSSYEQYF
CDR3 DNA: TGTGCCAGCAGCCGGGACCGAAGCTCCTACGAGCAGTACTTC

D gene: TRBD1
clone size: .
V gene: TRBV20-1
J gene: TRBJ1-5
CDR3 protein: CSARVAGGAGQPQHF
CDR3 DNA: TGCAGTGCTAGAGTGGCAGGGGGCGCGGGACAGCCCCAGCATTTT

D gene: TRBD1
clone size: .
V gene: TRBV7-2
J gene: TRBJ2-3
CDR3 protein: CASSPRQGNTDTQYF
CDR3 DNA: TGTGCCAGCAGCCCTCGACAGGGGAACACAGATACGCAGTATTTT

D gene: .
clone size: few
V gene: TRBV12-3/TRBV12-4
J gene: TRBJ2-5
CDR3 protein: CASSFGRKETQYF
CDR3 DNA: TGTGCCAGCAGTTTTGGGAGAAAAGAGACCCAGTACTTC

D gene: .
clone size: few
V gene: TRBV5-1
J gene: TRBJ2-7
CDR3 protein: CASSKDTYEQYF
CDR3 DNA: TGCGCCAGCAGCAAGGACACCTACGAGCAGTACTTC

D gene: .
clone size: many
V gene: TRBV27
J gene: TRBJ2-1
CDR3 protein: CASSLSGYGDNEQFF
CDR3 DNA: TGTGCCAGCAGTTTATCTGGGTATGGGGACAATGAGCAGTTCTTC

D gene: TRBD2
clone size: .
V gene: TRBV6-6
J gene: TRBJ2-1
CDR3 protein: CASSSTSSGRVHEQFF
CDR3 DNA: TGTGCCAGCAGCTCCACCTCTAGCGGGAGGGTTCATGAGCAGTTCTTC

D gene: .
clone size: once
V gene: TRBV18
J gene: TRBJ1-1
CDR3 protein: CASSPRQRSYSDTEAFF
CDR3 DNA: TGTGCCAGCTCACCTCGACAGAGGTCGTATTCGGACACTGAAGCTTTCTTT

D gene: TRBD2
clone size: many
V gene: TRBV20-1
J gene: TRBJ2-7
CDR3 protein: CSARATSGRDEQYF
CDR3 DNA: TGCAGTGCTAGAGCGACTAGCGGGAGGGACGAGCAGTACTTC

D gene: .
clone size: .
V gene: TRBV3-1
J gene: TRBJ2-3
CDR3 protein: CASSPPGYRDSDTQYF
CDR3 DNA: TGTGCCAGCAGCCCACCCGGGTACCGGGACTCAGATACGCAGTATTTT

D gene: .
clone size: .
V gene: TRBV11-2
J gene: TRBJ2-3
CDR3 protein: CASSSLGGPDTQYF
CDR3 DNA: TGTGCCAGCAGCTCCCTGGGCGGACCGGATACGCAGTATTTT

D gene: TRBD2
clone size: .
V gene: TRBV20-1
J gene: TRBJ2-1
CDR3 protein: CSARDTGTSNEQFF
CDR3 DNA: TGCAGTGCTAGAGACACCGGGACTAGCAATGAGCAGTTCTTC